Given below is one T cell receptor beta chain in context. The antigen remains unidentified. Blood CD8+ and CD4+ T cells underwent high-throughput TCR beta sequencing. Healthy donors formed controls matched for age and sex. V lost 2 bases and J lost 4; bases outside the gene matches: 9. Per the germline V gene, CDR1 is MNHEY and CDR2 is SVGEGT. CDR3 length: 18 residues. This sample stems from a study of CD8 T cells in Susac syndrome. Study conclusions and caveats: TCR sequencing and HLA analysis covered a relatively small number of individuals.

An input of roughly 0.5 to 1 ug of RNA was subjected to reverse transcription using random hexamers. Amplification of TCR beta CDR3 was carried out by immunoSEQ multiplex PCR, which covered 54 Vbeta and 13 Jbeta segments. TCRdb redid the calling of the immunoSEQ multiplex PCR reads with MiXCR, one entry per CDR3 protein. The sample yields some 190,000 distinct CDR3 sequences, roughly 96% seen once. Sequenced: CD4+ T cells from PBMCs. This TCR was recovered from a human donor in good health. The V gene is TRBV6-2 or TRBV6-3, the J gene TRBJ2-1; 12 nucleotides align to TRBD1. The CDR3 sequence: CASSYPGQGATGYNEQFF. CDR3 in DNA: TGTGCCAGCAGTTACCCGGGACAGGGGGCAACGGGTTACAATGAGCAGTTCTTC.